A selection of T cell receptor beta chains follows, all from one sample in a study of blood T cell repertoires in COVID-19. Sequencing used immunoSEQ multiplex PCR; TCRdb keeps in-frame clones, though not all of them. The sample includes tens of thousands of clones, around 90% seen only once; the top ten take about 16%. Sequencing used peripheral blood. The source of these receptors is a male donor with acute or convalescent COVID-19. The CDR3 runs from the conserved cysteine through the conserved F or W. D genes are given only for firm matches. Only part of the rows carry a size: once, few, many, or a class if the clone is expanded.

V gene	D gene	clone size	J gene	CDR3 DNA	CDR3 protein
TRBV3-1/TRBV3-2	.	.	TRBJ2-7	TGTGCCAGCAGTCTGGGGGGGGCCGGGTACGAGCAGTACTTC	CASSLGGAGYEQYF
TRBV6-6	.	medium-sized	TRBJ1-3	TGTGCCAGCAGGGCCCTGAACACCATATATTTT	CASRALNTIYF
TRBV19	.	.	TRBJ2-7	TGTGCCAGTAGTATATCTGACACCCGCAGCTACGAGCAGTACTTC	CASSISDTRSYEQYF
TRBV30	TRBD1	.	TRBJ1-5	TGTGCCTGGAGTGTAAGGGGACAGGGTAGCAATCAGCCCCAGCATTTT	CAWSVRGQGSNQPQHF
TRBV6-1	.	.	TRBJ1-2	TGTGCCAGCAGTGAAATATTAAACTATGGCTACACCTTC	CASSEILNYGYTF
TRBV11-2	.	few	TRBJ2-5	TGTGCCAGCAGCTTAGGCAGGGGCGTTCAAGAGACCCAGTACTTC	CASSLGRGVQETQYF
TRBV5-6	.	.	TRBJ2-7	TGTGCCAGCAGCTTGGTTGGGCGGACAGACCTCGGGGAGCAGTACTTC	CASSLVGRTDLGEQYF
TRBV5-1	.	.	TRBJ2-5	TGCGCCAGCAGCTTGGCCTGGCCCACGGAGACCCAGTACTTC	CASSLAWPTETQYF
TRBV7-2	.	few	TRBJ1-2	TGTGCCAGCAGCTTAGGGGCTGACGGAAAAACCTTC	CASSLGADGKTF
TRBV5-1	.	.	TRBJ1-4	TGCGCCAGCAGCATAGATGGAGTTGGGGAAAAACTGTTTTTT	CASSIDGVGEKLFF
TRBV5-6	TRBD2	.	TRBJ2-3	TGTGCCAGCAGTTTGGGGCGGGGGAGCTTGGTTCTGCAGTATTTT	CASSLGRGSLVLQYF
TRBV7-8	.	.	TRBJ1-1	TGTGCCAGCAGCTACTACAGGGTTGGGAACACTGAAGCTTTCTTT	CASSYYRVGNTEAFF
TRBV24-1	.	.	TRBJ1-5	TGTGCCACCAGTGACTACAATCAGCCCCAGCATTTT	CATSDYNQPQHF
TRBV5-1	.	few	TRBJ1-5	TGCGCCAGCAGCTTGCCAGTCAAAAGCAATCAGCCCCAGCATTTT	CASSLPVKSNQPQHF
TRBV29-1	.	.	TRBJ1-1	TGCAGCTCCTACGGGGGGGCAGGCACTGAAGCTTTCTTT	CSSYGGAGTEAFF
TRBV5-1	.	.	TRBJ2-4	TGCGCCAGCAGCCTGCTGGACAGCAAAAACATTCAGTACTTC	CASSLLDSKNIQYF
TRBV7-2	.	once	TRBJ1-4	TGTGCCAGCAGTCCCGACAGGAATCAAAAACTGTTTTTT	CASSPDRNQKLFF
TRBV3-1/TRBV3-2	TRBD1	few	TRBJ1-1	TGTGCCAGCGGGGACAGGGTGAACACTGAAGCTTTCTTT	CASGDRVNTEAFF
TRBV9	.	.	TRBJ2-5	TGTGCCAGCAGCCCGACCGGGGGAATGGAGACCCAGTACTTC	CASSPTGGMETQYF
TRBV18	.	.	TRBJ1-5	TGTGCCAGCTCACTCCGGGGGGGAGTTGGCAATCAGCCCCAGCATTTT	CASSLRGGVGNQPQHF
TRBV5-4	.	.	TRBJ1-3	TGTGCCAGCAGTCAAGACTCAACTGGAAACACCATATATTTT	CASSQDSTGNTIYF
TRBV5-1	.	.	TRBJ2-1	TGCGCCAGCAGCCCGGGGGGCCCTCGCTCCTACAATGAGCAGTTCTTC	CASSPGGPRSYNEQFF
TRBV5-1	TRBD2	.	TRBJ2-3	TGCGCCAGCAGCCTGGCACTAGCGGCCACAGATACGCAGTATTTT	CASSLALAATDTQYF
TRBV5-4	TRBD1	.	TRBJ1-6	TGTGCCAGCAGCCAAAACAGGGGCTATAATTCACCCCTCCACTTT	CASSQNRGYNSPLHF
TRBV9	.	.	TRBJ1-3	TGTGCCAGCAGCGAAGCGGGGGTAGGGGCCTCTGGAAACACCATATATTTT	CASSEAGVGASGNTIYF
TRBV28	TRBD1	.	TRBJ1-5	TGTGCCAGCAGCCTAACAGGGGGCGAGCAGCCCCAGCATTTT	CASSLTGGEQPQHF
TRBV19	.	.	TRBJ1-5	TGTGCCAGTAGTATAGAGAGGGTTGGACAGCCCCAGCATTTT	CASSIERVGQPQHF
TRBV27	TRBD2	.	TRBJ2-3	TGTGCCAGCAGTTTATCGGCCCCGGGACTAGCGGGGGCTACGCAGTATTTT	CASSLSAPGLAGATQYF
TRBV7-2	TRBD2	.	TRBJ2-3	TGTGCCAGCAGCCCTGCGGCGCGGGGGGGCAGTGCAGATACGCAGTATTTT	CASSPAARGGSADTQYF
TRBV18	TRBD1	once	TRBJ2-7	TGTGCCAGCTCACTCGGACAGGGGAAAAACTACGAGCAGTACTTC	CASSLGQGKNYEQYF
TRBV6-1	.	.	TRBJ1-2	TGTGCCAGCAGTGAATTAGAGGGGGCTAACTATGGCTACACCTTC	CASSELEGANYGYTF
TRBV7-2	.	once	TRBJ1-1	TGTGCCAGCAGCCTCATGGCAAGTAACACTGAAGCTTTCTTT	CASSLMASNTEAFF
TRBV28	TRBD2	.	TRBJ2-2	TGTGCCAGCAGCCGGACTAGCGGGGGGGCCGCCGGGGAGCTGTTTTTT	CASSRTSGGAAGELFF
TRBV6-6	.	.	TRBJ2-3	TGTGCCAGCAGCCCCGGGGACACAGATACGCAGTATTTT	CASSPGDTDTQYF
TRBV6-1	.	.	TRBJ1-1	TGTGCCAGCAGTGAAGCGGGGGGACGGGAGACTGAAGCTTTCTTT	CASSEAGGRETEAFF
TRBV27	TRBD1	.	TRBJ2-2	TGTGCCAGCAGTTTCGCCGGACAGGGGTTCACCGGGGAGCTGTTTTTT	CASSFAGQGFTGELFF
TRBV10-3	.	few	TRBJ1-4	TGTGCCATCAGCCCGACTAATGAAAAACTGTTTTTT	CAISPTNEKLFF
TRBV5-1	TRBD1	.	TRBJ2-3	TGCGCCAGCAGCTGGGCAGGGGGCGCAGATACGCAGTATTTT	CASSWAGGADTQYF
TRBV27	TRBD1	.	TRBJ1-2	TGTGCCAGCAGTGCTATAGGGGACAGGACACCAGCTAACTATGGCTACACCTTC	CASSAIGDRTPANYGYTF
TRBV30	.	.	TRBJ1-2	TGTGCCTGGAGTGTAACGGGGAGTGACTATGGCTACACCTTC	CAWSVTGSDYGYTF
TRBV2	.	.	TRBJ1-1	TGTGCCAGCAGTGAACGCGGCATGAACACTGAAGCTTTCTTT	CASSERGMNTEAFF
TRBV6-6	.	.	TRBJ2-3	TGTGCCAGCAGTTACGGCAGGCCCCCAGATACGCAGTATTTT	CASSYGRPPDTQYF
TRBV5-4	.	few	TRBJ2-3	TGTGCCAGCAGCTTACTCGGGGATACGCAGTATTTT	CASSLLGDTQYF
TRBV19	TRBD2	.	TRBJ2-2	TGTGCCAGTAGCCGGTATCTAGCGGGAAACACCGGGGAGCTGTTTTTT	CASSRYLAGNTGELFF
TRBV18	.	few	TRBJ1-4	TGTGCCAGCTCCGCGGGACGGAACCTTTCAACTAATGAAAAACTGTTTTTT	CASSAGRNLSTNEKLFF
TRBV5-6	TRBD1	.	TRBJ1-1	TGTGCCAGCAGCTTGGACAGGGGGCGAAGTACTGAAGCTTTCTTT	CASSLDRGRSTEAFF
TRBV5-1	.	once	TRBJ2-1	TGCGCCAGCAGCTTGGCGGGGTCGGGCTCCTACAATGAGCAGTTCTTC	CASSLAGSGSYNEQFF
TRBV7-9	TRBD1	.	TRBJ2-1	TGTGCCAGCAGCCGGCTCGGGACAGCTTACAATGAGCAGTTCTTC	CASSRLGTAYNEQFF
TRBV5-1	TRBD1	.	TRBJ2-5	TGCGCCAGCAGCCCTGACAGGGCTGAAGAGACCCAGTACTTC	CASSPDRAEETQYF
TRBV6-5	TRBD2	.	TRBJ2-2	TGTGCCAGCAGTTACGGGAGGGGTAGGAGCGGGGAGCTGTTTTTT	CASSYGRGRSGELFF
TRBV3-1/TRBV3-2	.	.	TRBJ1-1	TGTGCCAGCAGCCAAGGGAAACAGGGGAACACTGAAGCTTTCTTT	CASSQGKQGNTEAFF